This TCR beta chain was found in a study of cytomegalovirus exposure and HLA in healthy donors. Study-level points and caveats: The study flagged some 170 TCR beta chains as cytomegalovirus-associated. For most TCR beta V segments, an earlier analysis put the productive rate at about 87% or about 30% of the time. According to a later analysis, donors in an Asian-associated ancestry cluster reportedly had fewer N-insertions than the approximately 670-donor mean.

Healthy individuals who donated bone marrow served as the donors. The PCR employed 60 Vbeta primers together with 13 Jbeta primers. Data came from immunoSEQ multiplex PCR; TCRdb stores just in-frame clones and leaves some out. The sample holds about 150,000 clones, 70% to 80% seen once. Of note for this clone: Its antigen is not known.

Sequenced: PBMCs. The clonotype comes from a woman in her forties in good health and CMV-seronegative.

The CDR3 reads CASSSGLAGGSEQYF. The CDR3 nucleotides read TGCGCCAGCAGCTCTGGACTAGCGGGAGGTTCCGAGCAGTACTTC. This chain uses TRBV5-1 with TRBJ2-7; 14 nucleotides match TRBD2. The CDR3 loop spans 15 amino acids. The ends lost 3 bases at V and 6 bases at J; junction bases unmatched: 5. Germline CDR1 reads SGHRS; CDR2 reads YFSETQ.